This TCR beta chain was observed in a study of T cells in Graves' hyperthyroidism and ophthalmopathy. The overall study: Peripheral blood collection took place at initial diagnosis, before any treatment.

In patients aged 18 to 65, hyperthyroidism was newly diagnosed, with duration under 2 months. Any patient presenting with uncontrolled infection, other autoimmune disease, pregnancy or lactation was left out. This clonotype was found a few times. Its antigen is still unknown. Authors of the study amplified TCR beta CDR3 regions from RNA transcripts. HTBI primers drove first-round RT-PCR of the TCR CDR3. TCRdb independently ran MiXCR on the multiplex PCR reads; one entry per CDR3 protein. The top ten hold approximately 10% of the sample, which has 300,000 to 450,000 distinct CDR3 sequences, 14% seen once. Germline CDR1 reads LNHDA; CDR2 reads SQIVND (reference sequence). The CDR3 runs 13 residues. Trimming removed 0 bases at V and 10 bases at J, with 10 bases between. General study points: Most clonotypes that expanded in the thyroid above 0.001 also showed up in blood.

The sample consisted of blood. This chain uses TRBV19 with TRBJ2-1; the D is unclear. The origin of this receptor is a woman between 55 and 75 years old with Graves' hyperthyroidism. The CDR3: CASSIDLVGEQFF. The CDR3 bases are TGTGCCAGTAGTATAGATCTTGTGGGAGAGCAGTTCTTC.